These T cell receptor beta chains were read from a single sample in a study of shared clonotypes between healthy human individuals. Data came from immunoSEQ multiplex PCR; TCRdb stores just in-frame clones and leaves some out. The sample carries some 2.4 million clones, more than 85% recorded once. The sequenced material came from naive CD4+ T cells from PBMCs. Receptor source: a man in his late teens or twenties in good health. Some clones in this sample may be carry-over from other donors' samples. Both conserved end residues are part of each CDR3. A D gene is named only where the DNA matches it firmly. Part of the rows lack a size; the others show once, few, many or a class for expanded clones.

v_call	d_call	j_call	clone_size	cdr3_nt	cdr3_aa
TRBV19	NA	TRBJ1-5	NA	TGTGCCAGTTCCATTGGGACCGGGCTTGGCAATCAGCCCCAGCATTTT	CASSIGTGLGNQPQHF
TRBV28	TRBD2	TRBJ2-1	NA	TGTGCCAGCAGTCTAGCGGGAGCACCCTACAATGAGCAGTTCTTC	CASSLAGAPYNEQFF
TRBV5-8	TRBD1	TRBJ1-1	NA	TGTGCCAGCAGCCCCGTCCCGGGACAGGGAAGGGAAGCTTTCTTT	CASSPVPGQGREAFF
TRBV5-1	NA	TRBJ1-3	NA	TGCGCCAGCAGCAAGGTACCGGGGAATCCTGGAAACACCATATATTTT	CASSKVPGNPGNTIYF
TRBV28	NA	TRBJ2-5	NA	TGTGCCAGCAGTTTACAGGTTGGGCAGGAGACCCAGTACTTC	CASSLQVGQETQYF
TRBV5-1	TRBD1	TRBJ2-1	NA	TGCGCCAGCAGTCAAACCCGATATATGGGACAGTCCCATTTAGGGCATGAGCAGTTCTTC	CASSQTRYMGQSHLGHEQFF
TRBV5-1	TRBD1	TRBJ2-7	NA	TGCGCCAGCAGCTCCGGACAGGGGGCGAGCGAGCAGTACTTC	CASSSGQGASEQYF
TRBV5-4	TRBD1	TRBJ1-1	NA	TGTGCCAGCAGCCCCGGGACAGCGTATGGAGCTTTCTTT	CASSPGTAYGAFF
TRBV12-5	NA	TRBJ1-1	NA	TGTGCTAGTGGCAGTCAGGACGCCACTGAAGCTTTCTTT	CASGSQDATEAFF
TRBV11-3	NA	TRBJ2-1	once	TGTGCCAGCAGCCACCTAGGGTCCTACAATGAGCAGTTCTTC	CASSHLGSYNEQFF
TRBV27	TRBD1	TRBJ2-7	NA	TGTGCCAGCAGCAGAGGACAGGGGACCTACGAGCAGTACTTC	CASSRGQGTYEQYF
TRBV10-3	TRBD2	TRBJ2-5	NA	TGTGCCATCAGTGGGGACCTAGCGGGCAAAGAGACCCAGTACTTC	CAISGDLAGKETQYF
TRBV7-3	TRBD2	TRBJ2-1	NA	TGTGCCAGCAGCCCCTTAGCGGGCTCCTACAATGAGCAGTTCTTC	CASSPLAGSYNEQFF
TRBV19	NA	TRBJ2-1	NA	TGTGCCAGTAGTAGGGACCCTAGCTCCTACAATGAGCAGTTCTTC	CASSRDPSSYNEQFF
TRBV2	NA	TRBJ2-5	NA	TGTGCCAGCAGCGACCCCTCCGGGGGAGAGACCCAGTACTTC	CASSDPSGGETQYF
TRBV9	NA	TRBJ2-3	NA	TGTGCCAGCAGCGCCCGGGACGGAACCACAGATACGCAGTATTTT	CASSARDGTTDTQYF
TRBV4-2	TRBD1	TRBJ1-4	NA	TGTGCCAGCAGCCGCCGGCTAGACAGGGATGAAAAACTGTTTTTT	CASSRRLDRDEKLFF
TRBV4-3	NA	TRBJ2-2	NA	TGCGCCAGCAGCCTAGAGAACACCGGGGAGCTGTTTTTT	CASSLENTGELFF
TRBV6-5	TRBD1	TRBJ2-7	NA	TGTGCCAGCACCTCCCCGACAGGGGGGTCCTACGAGCAGTACTTC	CASTSPTGGSYEQYF
TRBV9	NA	TRBJ2-7	once	TGTGCCAGCAGCGTGTCGACGGACTCCTACGAGCAGTACTTC	CASSVSTDSYEQYF
TRBV5-8	NA	TRBJ1-2	NA	TGTGCCAGCAGCTTGGGACAGGCGGGCCTAAGGGGACGTAACTATGGCTACACCTTC	CASSLGQAGLRGRNYGYTF
TRBV6-5	NA	TRBJ2-7	NA	TGTGCCAGCAGTTACCCCCCCCCTTCAGGGCAGTACTTC	CASSYPPPSGQYF
TRBV14	NA	TRBJ1-2	NA	TGTGCCAGCAGCCAGGGGCAGGTATATGGCTACACCTTC	CASSQGQVYGYTF
TRBV6-6	NA	TRBJ2-5	NA	TGTGCCAGCAGCCATTTAGGGGGAGGAGAGACCCAGTACTTC	CASSHLGGGETQYF
TRBV5-4	TRBD1	TRBJ2-7	NA	TGTGCCAGCAGCCCGGGCGGGACAGGGATCTACGAGCAGTACTTC	CASSPGGTGIYEQYF